This record looks at one TCR beta chain sequence and its context. This clone came up once. Its recognized antigen is unknown. No much larger clone exists at a distance of one base, and base qualities are not known. The source of the sample is a study of cytomegalovirus exposure and HLA in healthy donors (dated by TCRdb to about 2017). About the study as a whole: According to an earlier analysis of 450 to 650 of the donors, about 179 million T cells yielded over 100 million unique TCR beta sequences and roughly 280 Gb of sequence data. In a later genetic analysis, genome-wide SNP genotypes for about 55% of the roughly 700 donors were used, and that subset was treated as a discovery cohort. A later analysis re-examined previously published TCR beta repertoires from just over 650 donors and added high-resolution HLA genotyping to investigate patterns of TCR occurrence. In the later analysis, no new phenotypic data were used to find candidate immune exposures; instead, reliance was placed on TCR beta sequences and their occurrence across donors. The study combined high-throughput TCR immunosequencing, statistical association of individual TCRs with disease status, and machine learning to predict cytomegalovirus infection status. Using immunosequencing, the study profiled T cell repertoires from roughly 650 subjects and related those repertoires to cytomegalovirus serostatus. An earlier analysis of fewer than 700 of the donors applied high-throughput TCR beta sequencing to assess whether each TCR beta V gene segment acted as functional or pseudogenic. The aim of the study was to test whether cataloging public T cell receptors could identify signatures of past pathogen exposure. Typing coverage varied by locus: about 620-640 donors for A, B, C, DRB1 and DQB1; roughly 500 for DQA1; around 570 for DPA1; approximately 450 for DPB1. Among 398 genotyped donors of the cohort, an average of around 240,000 unique TCR beta nucleotide sequences were sequenced per donor, roughly 18% of them non-productive. An early release that covered approximately 600 HLA-typed donors contained about 300 gigabases of sequencing data and 70 million to 100 million unique TCR sequences. Five DR-DQ haplotypes were treated as single units for association and clustering because of strong linkage in the cohort. Every repertoire in the discovery cohort had been generated on one and the same sequencing platform. Both class I and class II loci were covered by HLA typing, at four-digit resolution. Donor age, sex, ethnicity and CMV serostatus were compiled alongside the repertoire data. In addition to the first cohort of around 670 subjects, a separate validation cohort of under 150 different subjects was used. Of the 300 to 500 genotyped donors, approximately 80% were placed in the genetic ancestry cluster associated with self-reported Caucasian donors.

Reading the germline V gene gives CDR1 SGHAT and CDR2 FQNNGV. The CDR3 contains 15 residues, cysteine and phenylalanine counted. The sequence is cut down to CDR3 DNA, 45 bases in frame from base 1. V has 1 base trimmed and J has 4 bases trimmed; junction bases matching no gene number 5. The library was produced with the immunoSEQ multiplex PCR assay. For the multiplex PCR, a mixture combining 60 forward primers for TCR Vbeta segments and 13 reverse primers for TCR Jbeta segments was used. A multiplex PCR assay on genomic DNA amplified the CDR3 region of rearranged TCR beta genes. Amplified TCR beta libraries were sequenced as 87-base-pair reads on the Illumina HiSeq System. The published analysis was carried out like this. A later analysis tallied roughly 76 million unique TCR beta chains across the 700 or so repertoires, and approximately 12 million of those chains were shared by two or more donors. Raw reads were error-corrected and collapsed into unique sequences by a nearest-neighbor algorithm in which closely related sequences were merged to remove PCR and sequencing errors. CDR3 sequences were aligned to IMGT reference sequences to assign V, D and J gene segments. For a sequence to be retained, at least a six-nucleotide match to both a V gene segment and a J gene segment was required. A rearrangement was called productive if the CDR3 had no stop codons and remained in frame with V and J, and every other rearrangement was called non-productive. CDR3 was defined according to IMGT convention as the region running from the second conserved V-encoded cysteine to the conserved J-encoded phenylalanine. The earlier analysis of a few hundred of the donors excluded sequences that lacked an unambiguous match to a single V gene segment. An earlier analysis of 587 of the donors classified V segments as functional when productive rearrangements were above 56.7% and as segregating when the standard deviation between donors was above 5%. A statistical classification framework was developed to diagnose cytomegalovirus status using the catalog of TCR beta chain sequences. In a later analysis, TCR nucleotide sequences were compared against IMGT/GENE-DB human TR gene sequences so that V and J genes could be assigned. Using the TCRdist pipeline, a later analysis assigned CDR3 sequences along with most-parsimonious VDJ recombination scenarios. In a later analysis, each TCR beta chain was defined by its CDR3 amino acid sequence together with its V-gene family, and reads without a unique V-gene family were excluded. A later analysis removed 550 to 700 highly shared, low-generation-probability nucleotide sequences to deal with suspected cross-contamination and a sequencing artifact. In a later analysis, a clonal expansion index was calculated for each public chain from normalized within-repertoire ranks of inferred template counts. In a later analysis, generation probabilities were computed using a VDJ recombination model fitted to out-of-frame rearrangements, and the results were checked against IGoR. A later analysis scored TCR-TCR, TCR-HLA and TCR-CMV co-occurrence with hypergeometric tests, applying a repertoire-size bias correction to TCR pairs. False discovery rates were estimated in a later analysis by permuting HLA or CMV assignments 20 times. A later analysis grouped co-occurring TCRs with DBSCAN, adding TCRdist sequence similarity when clustering within HLA-allele-positive subsets. Co-occurrence clustering excluded repertoires with fewer than 30,000 or more than 120,000 public chains, plus five with anomalous nucleotide sharing. Held by TCRdb, this immuneACCESS table contains in-frame sequences only and omits some clones. Under half of the omission traces to an unresolved V gene where checked; the cause of the rest is unknown. The V and J calls and clone size were taken over from that table, and D and trimming were inferred from the DNA. For this sample the table gives approximately 140,000 clones, of which about four fifths were detected only once. The top ten constitute 5% to 6.5% of the sample.

The cohort comprised approximately 700 healthy bone marrow donors. Cohort members were all nominally healthy when sampled, although unrecorded immune exposures were likely present. The donor was CMV seropositive and was included in the group of 250 to 300 seropositive cohort members. Each donor provided a peripheral blood sample, and peripheral blood mononuclear cells were used for TCR beta sequencing. Genomic DNA was extracted from the blood cell samples with the Qiagen DNeasy Blood Extraction Kit. General conclusions and limits of the study: An earlier analysis of approximately 570 of the donors showed that most TCR beta V segments appeared in productive rearrangements either about 87% or about 30% of the time, which broadly matched IMGT annotations. A later analysis associated 17,000 or so TCR beta sequences with specific HLA alleles at a false discovery rate of 0.05. In the study, roughly 160 TCR beta chains were listed as associated with cytomegalovirus. Linkage disequilibrium might explain the correlated functional status among segregating V segments, but an unknown experimental factor could not be ruled out. The authors suggested that the approach could potentially be extended to other disease states and immunological phenotypes. Because counts were too low, roughly 18 rarely observed V segments, including chromosome 9 orphons, were left out of the earlier analysis of some 600 of the donors. This cohort had only TCR beta chains sequenced, and the lack of alpha or paired-chain data limited which features could be detected. Strong co-occurrence of HLA alleles, especially DR and DQ, made assigning TCR associations to individual alleles difficult. Some IMGT-functional V segments, including TRBV6-2 and TRBV6-3, could not be distinguished by the 87-base-pair reads and were therefore excluded. Most CMV-associated TCR beta chains appeared to be HLA-restricted in a later analysis, and the HLA associations seemed to be driven largely by CMV exposure. In a later analysis, TCR association rates were found to vary across HLA loci, with the most associated TCRs seen for DRB1 alleles and the fewest for HLA-C alleles. Across donors, most TCR sequences were observed very rarely, whereas some public TCRs were present in many individuals. The only immune exposure information available for the cohort was CMV serostatus. A later analysis reported that several top co-occurrence clusters appeared linked to parvovirus B19, influenza, CMV and Epstein-Barr virus. A few of the identified cytomegalovirus-associated TCR beta chains were confirmed in vitro to be specific for cytomegalovirus antigens. Because some donors lacked HLA typing at each locus, the association tests relied only on the typed subset. In a later analysis, HLA-associated TCR beta chains showed more clonal expansion and lower generation probabilities than non-associated chains that were equally common. Compared with the approximately 720-donor mean, donors in an Asian-associated ancestry cluster had fewer N-insertions in productive TCRs, according to a later genetic analysis. In a later genetic analysis, a missense DCLRE1C variant was associated with V-gene and J-gene trimming of TCR beta chains, and the association was replicated in an independent cohort. A cluster of highly shared sequence variants was judged likely to be a technical artifact of the sequencing pipeline. Cytomegalovirus status was reported to be diagnosed by the classifier with high specificity and sensitivity in both the original and validation cohorts. Roughly uniform sequencing depth across donors was assumed in presence/absence analyses, although this assumption may not hold. A further reported finding was that TCR beta sequences accurately predicted the HLA-A and HLA-B alleles for most subjects in the first cohort.

Sequenced sample: PBMCs. The receptor was derived from a man between 45 and 60 years old in good health and CMV-seropositive. The rearranged chain carries TRBV11-2 and TRBJ2-3; the central 7 bases match TRBD2. The sequence in DNA is TGTGCCAGCAGCTTAGGCGGGAGAAGGGCAGATACGCAGTATTTT. The translation is CASSLGGRRADTQYF.